Listed here are 10 T cell receptor beta chains from one sample, sequenced in a study of T cell responses to AZD1222 COVID-19 vaccine. Sequencing used immunoSEQ multiplex PCR; TCRdb keeps in-frame clones, though not all of them. The sample yields 150,000 to 200,000 clones, roughly 88% seen once. Material: peripheral blood, obtained on day 0 of AZD1222 vaccination. The origin of the receptors is an adult in good health.

J is TRBJ1-1 and V is TRBV30; D not resolved. The V end lost 1 base, the J end lost 5 bases, and 2 bases lay between the germline ends. Per germline, CDR1 GTSNPN and CDR2 SVGIG (reference sequence). CDR3 length equals 10 residues. The CDR3 DNA sequence: TGTGCCTGGAGTGATACTGAAGCTTTCTTT. This codes for CAWSDTEAFF.

This clone was detected ten times or more. The chain links TRBV29-1 to TRBJ2-7; D gene ambiguous. V shed 1 base and J shed 3 bases, with 16 bases lying between them. The CDR3 has 15 residues. Germline CDR1 reads SQVTM; CDR2 reads ANQGSEA. The CDR3 DNA reads as TGCAGCGTTGAAGTGGAAGGGTTAAGCCACTACGAGCAGTACTTC. Residues: CSVEVEGLSHYEQYF.

V is TRBV2 and J is TRBJ2-7; TRBD1 matches 8 bases. Germline assignment: CDR1 SNHLY and CDR2 FYNNEI. V lost 6 bases and J lost 3; bases outside the gene matches: 7. This CDR3 spans 14 amino acids. CDR3 bases: TGTGCCAGCAGCCTCCAGGGGGCCGGCTACGAGCAGTACTTC. Its translation: CASSLQGAGYEQYF.

The gene calls are TRBV7-9 and TRBJ2-3, with D possibly matching TRBD2 (5 bases). The germline CDR1 and CDR2 sequences are SEHNR and FQNEAQ (reference sequence). There are 16 residues in the CDR3. The ends were cut back, 5 bases at V and 7 bases at J, with 22 bases in the middle. CDR3 coding DNA: TGTGCCAGCAGCCCGACTACTTTAGTAGATCCGAATACGCAGTATTTT. Its protein product is CASSPTTLVDPNTQYF.

The rearrangement uses TRBV7-9 and TRBJ2-6; no clear D gene. The CDR3 extends over 13 amino acids. The germline V gene has CDR1 SEHNR and CDR2 FQNEAQ (reference sequence). Trimming shortened V by 6 bases and J by 2 bases, and 5 bases separated the two germline ends. CDR3 loop: CASRGTGANVLTF. The CDR3 bases are TGTGCCAGCAGGGGAACTGGGGCCAACGTCCTGACTTTC.

This chain uses TRBV6-6 with TRBJ1-6; 10 bases match TRBD1. Germline CDR1 MNHNY, CDR2 SVGAGI (reference sequence). J lost 8 bases, V lost 7 bases, and 5 bases had no gene match. CDR3 length: 14 amino acids. The CDR3 DNA sequence: TGTGCCAGCAACCGGGACAGGGGCTATTCACCCCTCCACTTT. It codes for CASNRDRGYSPLHF.

J is TRBJ2-7 and V is TRBV5-4; 8 bases match TRBD2. The CDR3 extends over 16 amino acids. Germline CDR1 reads SGHNT; CDR2 reads YYREEE (reference sequence). With V trimmed by 0 bases and J by 0 bases, 5 bases remained unmatched. CDR3 loop: CASSLVSAGVSYEQYF. In DNA form, the CDR3 reads TGTGCCAGCAGCTTGGTTTCAGCGGGGGTCTCCTACGAGCAGTACTTC.

The genes are TRBV4-3 and TRBJ2-7; 8 positions match TRBD2. The CDR3 extends over 16 amino acids. Trimming took 0 bases from V and 0 from J; bases not matched to a gene: 4. Looked up from germline, CDR1 is LGHNA and CDR2 is YSLEER. CDR3 sequence: CASSQDRRGGSYEQYF. The CDR3, as DNA: TGCGCCAGCAGCCAAGATCGTCGGGGGGGCTCCTACGAGCAGTACTTC.

As DNA, the CDR3 is TGTGCCAGCTACCGTTCCGGGACCCACGAGCAGTACTTC. It specifies CASYRSGTHEQYF. V usage is TRBV7-9 and J usage is TRBJ2-7; either TRBD1 or TRBD2 may supply D (5 bases each). This CDR3 is built from 13 residues. Trimming shortened V by 8 bases and J by 5 bases, and 16 bases separated the two germline ends. In germline, CDR1 is SEHNR, CDR2 FQNEAQ (reference sequence).

The rearrangement uses TRBV27 and TRBJ2-7, with D tentatively TRBD1 (6 bases). V was pared by 6 bases and J by 2 bases, with 17 bases between. The CDR3 covers 15 residues. Germline V lookup: CDR1 MNHEY, CDR2 SMNVEV (reference sequence). CDR3 protein: CASSPTAGATYEQYF. CDR3 coding DNA: TGTGCCAGCAGCCCCACGGCAGGGGCTACCTACGAGCAGTACTTC.